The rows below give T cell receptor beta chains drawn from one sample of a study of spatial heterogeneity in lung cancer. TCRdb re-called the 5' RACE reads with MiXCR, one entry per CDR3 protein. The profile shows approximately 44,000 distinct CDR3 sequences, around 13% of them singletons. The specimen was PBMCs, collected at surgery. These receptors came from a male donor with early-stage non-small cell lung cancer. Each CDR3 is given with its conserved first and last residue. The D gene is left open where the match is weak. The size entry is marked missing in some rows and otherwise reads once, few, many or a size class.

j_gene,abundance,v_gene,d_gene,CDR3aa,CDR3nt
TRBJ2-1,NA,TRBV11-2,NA,CASSFQTSSYNEQFF,TGTGCCAGCAGCTTCCAAACGAGCTCCTACAATGAGCAGTTCTTC
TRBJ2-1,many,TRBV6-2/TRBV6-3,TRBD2,CASSYSGSTSGRQNEQFF,TGTGCCAGCAGTTACTCGGGTTCGACTAGCGGGAGGCAGAATGAGCAGTTCTTC
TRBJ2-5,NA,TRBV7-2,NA,CASSLALRETQYF,TGTGCCAGCAGCTTAGCACTAAGAGAGACCCAGTACTTC
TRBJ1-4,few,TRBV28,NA,CASSFPLPGVDEKLFF,TGTGCCAGCAGTTTTCCCTTGCCGGGGGTCGACGAAAAACTGTTTTTT
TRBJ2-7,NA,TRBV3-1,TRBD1,CASSLTGTGRYEQYF,TGTGCCAGCAGCCTAACCGGGACAGGGAGGTACGAGCAGTACTTC
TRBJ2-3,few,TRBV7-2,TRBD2,CASSDSGGSTDTQYF,TGTGCCAGCAGCGACAGCGGGGGTAGCACAGATACGCAGTATTTT
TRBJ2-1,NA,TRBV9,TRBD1,CASSSNSGGGEQFF,TGTGCCAGCAGCTCGAATTCAGGGGGCGGTGAGCAGTTCTTC
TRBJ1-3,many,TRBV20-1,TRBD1,CSAPTGGGGNTIYF,TGCAGTGCTCCTACAGGGGGCGGTGGAAACACCATATATTTT
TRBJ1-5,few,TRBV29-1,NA,CSVTDSLFQPQHF,TGCAGCGTCACTGACAGTCTTTTTCAGCCCCAGCATTTT
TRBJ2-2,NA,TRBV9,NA,CASSVQSHSGELFF,TGTGCCAGCAGCGTTCAGTCGCATTCCGGGGAGCTGTTTTTT
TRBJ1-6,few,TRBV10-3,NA,CAISEGGGDSPLHF,TGTGCCATCAGTGAGGGTGGGGGGGATTCACCCCTCCACTTT
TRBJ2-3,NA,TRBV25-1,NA,CASSTARSTDTQYF,TGTGCCAGCAGTACGGCCAGGAGCACAGATACGCAGTATTTT
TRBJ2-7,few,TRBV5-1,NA,CASSLVAGSGYEQYF,TGCGCCAGCAGCTTGGTAGCAGGATCCGGTTACGAGCAGTACTTC
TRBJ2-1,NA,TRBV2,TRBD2,CASSENLAGAGYNEQFF,TGTGCCAGCAGTGAAAATCTAGCGGGAGCCGGCTACAATGAGCAGTTCTTC